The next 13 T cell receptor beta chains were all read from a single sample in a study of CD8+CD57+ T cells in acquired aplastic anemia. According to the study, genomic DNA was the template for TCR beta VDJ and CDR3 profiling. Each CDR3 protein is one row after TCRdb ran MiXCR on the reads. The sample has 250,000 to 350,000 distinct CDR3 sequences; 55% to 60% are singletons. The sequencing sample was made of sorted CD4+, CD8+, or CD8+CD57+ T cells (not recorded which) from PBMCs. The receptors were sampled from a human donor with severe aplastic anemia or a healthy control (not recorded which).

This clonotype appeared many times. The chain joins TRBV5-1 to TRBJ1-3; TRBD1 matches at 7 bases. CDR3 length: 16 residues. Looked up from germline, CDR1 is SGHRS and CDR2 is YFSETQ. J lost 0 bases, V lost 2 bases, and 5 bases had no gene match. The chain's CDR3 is CASSFMGQSSGNTIYF. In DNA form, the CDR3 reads TGCGCCAGCAGCTTTATGGGACAGAGCTCTGGAAACACCATATATTTT.

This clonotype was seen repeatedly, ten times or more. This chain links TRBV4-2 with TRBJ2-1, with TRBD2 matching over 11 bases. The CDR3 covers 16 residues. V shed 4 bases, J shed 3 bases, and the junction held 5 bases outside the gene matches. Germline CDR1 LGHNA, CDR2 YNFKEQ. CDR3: CASSRIAGGHYNEQFF. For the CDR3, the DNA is TGTGCCAGCAGCCGCATAGCGGGGGGGCACTACAATGAGCAGTTCTTC.

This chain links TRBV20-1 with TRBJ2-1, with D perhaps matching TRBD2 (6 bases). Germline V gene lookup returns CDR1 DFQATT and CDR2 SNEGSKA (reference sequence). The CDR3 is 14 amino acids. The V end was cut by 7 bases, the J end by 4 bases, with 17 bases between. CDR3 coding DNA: TGCAGTGTTTATCTCGGGACTGCTTACAATGAGCAGTTCTTC. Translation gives CSVYLGTAYNEQFF.

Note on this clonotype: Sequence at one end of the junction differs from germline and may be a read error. As DNA, the CDR3 is TGCGCCAGCAGCCAATACGCTGGGCAAGAGACCCAGTACTTC. This encodes CASSQYAGQETQYF. The chain carries TRBV7-9 and TRBJ2-5, with unresolved D. Germline V lookup: CDR1 SEHNR, CDR2 FQNEAQ (reference sequence). This CDR3 has 14 amino acids.

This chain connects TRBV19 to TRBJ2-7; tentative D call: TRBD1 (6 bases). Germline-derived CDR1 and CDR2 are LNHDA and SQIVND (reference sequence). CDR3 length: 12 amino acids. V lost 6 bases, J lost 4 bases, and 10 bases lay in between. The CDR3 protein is CASRGTTYEQYF. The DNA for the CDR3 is TGTGCCAGTAGAGGGACAACTTACGAGCAGTACTTC.

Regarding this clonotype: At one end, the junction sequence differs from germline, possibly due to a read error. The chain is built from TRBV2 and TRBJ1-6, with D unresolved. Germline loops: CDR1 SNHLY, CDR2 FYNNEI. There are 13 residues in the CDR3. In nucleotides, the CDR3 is TGTGTCAGCAGAGAAGCCCCGTTCGCACCCCTCCACTTT. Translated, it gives CVSREAPFAPLHF.

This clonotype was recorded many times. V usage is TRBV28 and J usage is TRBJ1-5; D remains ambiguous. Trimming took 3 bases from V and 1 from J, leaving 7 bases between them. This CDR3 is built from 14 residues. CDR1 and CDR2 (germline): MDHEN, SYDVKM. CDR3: CASSLMTSNQPQHF. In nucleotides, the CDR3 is TGTGCCAGCAGTTTGATGACGAGCAATCAGCCCCAGCATTTT.

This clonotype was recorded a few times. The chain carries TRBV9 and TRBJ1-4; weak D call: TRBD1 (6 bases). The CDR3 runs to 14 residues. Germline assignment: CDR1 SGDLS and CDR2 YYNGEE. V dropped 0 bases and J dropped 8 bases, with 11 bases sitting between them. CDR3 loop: CASSVEGGGEKLFF. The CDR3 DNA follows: TGTGCCAGCAGCGTAGAAGGGGGAGGCGAAAAACTGTTTTTT.

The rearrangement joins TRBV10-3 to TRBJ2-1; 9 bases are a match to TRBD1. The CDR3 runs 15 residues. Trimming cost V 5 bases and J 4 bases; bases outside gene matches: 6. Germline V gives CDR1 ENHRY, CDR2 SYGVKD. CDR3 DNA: TGTGCCATCAGTATGACAGGGGGGGCATACAATGAGCAGTTCTTC. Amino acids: CAISMTGGAYNEQFF.

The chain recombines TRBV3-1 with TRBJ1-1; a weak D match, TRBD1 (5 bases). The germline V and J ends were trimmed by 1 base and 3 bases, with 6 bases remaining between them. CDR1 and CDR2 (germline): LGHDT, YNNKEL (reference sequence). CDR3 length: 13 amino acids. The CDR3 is CASSQARDTEAFF. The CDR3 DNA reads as TGTGCCAGCAGCCAAGCCAGGGACACTGAAGCTTTCTTT. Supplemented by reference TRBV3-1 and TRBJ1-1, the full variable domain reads DTAVSQTPKYLVTQMGNDKSIKCEQNLGHDTMYWYKQDSKKFLKIMFSYNNKELIINETVPNRFSPKSPDKAHLNLHINSLELGDSAVYFCASSQARDTEAFFGQGTRLTVV.

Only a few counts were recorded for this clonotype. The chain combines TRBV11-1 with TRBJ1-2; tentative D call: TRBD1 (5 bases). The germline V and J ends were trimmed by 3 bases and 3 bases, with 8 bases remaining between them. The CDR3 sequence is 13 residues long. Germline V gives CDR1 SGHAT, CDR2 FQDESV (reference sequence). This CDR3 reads CASSLARDYGYTF. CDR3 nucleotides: TGTGCCAGCAGCTTGGCCAGGGACTATGGCTACACCTTC.

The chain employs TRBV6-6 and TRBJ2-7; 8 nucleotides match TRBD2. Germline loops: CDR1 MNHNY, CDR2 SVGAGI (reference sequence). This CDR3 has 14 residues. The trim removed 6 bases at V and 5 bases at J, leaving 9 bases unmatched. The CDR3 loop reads CASRNGGAPHEQYF. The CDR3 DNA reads TGTGCCAGCAGAAACGGGGGGGCGCCCCACGAGCAGTACTTC.

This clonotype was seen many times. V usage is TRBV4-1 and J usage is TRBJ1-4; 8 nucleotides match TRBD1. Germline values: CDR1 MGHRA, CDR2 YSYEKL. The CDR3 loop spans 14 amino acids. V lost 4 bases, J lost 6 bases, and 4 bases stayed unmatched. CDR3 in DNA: TGCGCCAGCAGCCTAGACAGGGGACATGAAAAACTGTTTTTT. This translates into CASSLDRGHEKLFF.